The text below deals with one T cell receptor beta chain. Looked up from germline, CDR1 is SGDLS and CDR2 is YYNGEE. The CDR3 sequence is 14 residues long. V lost 3 bases to trimming and J lost 3 bases, with 13 bases between them. This entry is derived from a study of blood T cell repertoires in COVID-19. As for the study in general: Sites in the United States, Italy and Spain provided acute and convalescent COVID-19 samples.

Sequenced by immunoSEQ multiplex PCR; TCRdb stores in-frame clones only, minus some. The sample records tens of thousands of clones, approximately 83% being singletons. In Seattle, patients joined the study during active infection and were tracked longitudinally. Sequenced material: peripheral blood. This chain joins TRBV9 and TRBJ2-7; a weak D match, TRBD2 (6 bases). The clonotype originates from an elderly man with COVID-19, enrolled during active disease. The CDR3 sequence: CASSAGGSLYEQYF. The CDR3 DNA is TGTGCCAGCAGCGCCGGAGGGAGTCTCTACGAGCAGTACTTC.